This T cell receptor beta chain was captured by sequencing in a study of T cell repertoires and Cas9 in healthy adults (dated by TCRdb to between 2018 and 2020). With respect to the entire study: Multi-effector potency, cytotoxicity and lineage determination within the CD4 and CD8 compartments were characterized for SpCas9-reactive T cells. The study looked at preexisting T cell immunity to the Streptococcus pyogenes Cas9 nuclease (SpCas9), which is used in CRISPR gene editing.

Beyond this particular receptor, the publication reports: In vitro, the proliferation and function of SpCas9-reactive effector T cells were reported to be mitigated by SpCas9-reactive regulatory T cells.

Libraries were made using the immunoSEQ multiplex PCR assay. Imported from immuneACCESS, the table was reduced by TCRdb to in-frame sequences with V and J called. These copies leave out some clones; in studies compared against another copy, an unresolved V gene accounts for under half, and the cause of the remainder is not known. The sample table records tens of thousands of clones; roughly 92% of these occur just once. The ten largest clonotypes hold approximately 0.8% of the sample. V lost 1 base and J lost 1 base, and the count of bases not matched to a germline gene is 5. From the germline V gene, CDR1 is SGHDT and CDR2 is YYEEEE. From its cysteine to its phenylalanine, the CDR3 spans 16 amino acids. The DNA shown is the 48-base CDR3, in frame from base 1. Healthy humans were used as donors in the study. In its sample, this clone was seen once. Its specific antigen is unknown. No clone much larger than this one lies a single base away; base qualities are absent.

The V and J genes are TRBV5-6 and TRBJ1-5; 7 middle bases align to TRBD1. The sample comprised CD4+ effector T cells (CD127+, CD25-, CD137-, CD154-) from PBMCs; culture status not recorded. This clonotype was sampled from a human donor in good health. For the CDR3, the sequence is CASSLYSTGSNQPQHF. The sequenced DNA is TGTGCCAGCAGCTTGTACTCGACAGGGAGCAATCAGCCCCAGCATTTT.